This T cell receptor beta chain stems from a study of coeliac disease. Findings of the study overall: Largely private TRB repertoires meant most sequences were sample-unique. Intraepithelial and lamina propria fractions were not highly pure. Of coeliac lamina propria samples, about 50% of the 18 held published gliadin-specific TRB sequences, versus 1 of 6 controls.

Sequenced by immunoSEQ multiplex PCR; TCRdb stores in-frame clones only, minus some. The sample holds approximately 9,000 clones, over 55% seen once. Comment on this clone: Its matching antigen is unknown.

Germline lookup yields CDR1 SNHLY and CDR2 FYNNEI. The CDR3 consists of 13 residues. V was clipped by 7 bases and J by 4 bases; unmatched bases: 6. Sequenced material: lamina propria lymphocytes from the gut. The V gene is TRBV2, the J gene TRBJ1-1; 7 nucleotides align to TRBD1. This TCR was recovered from a woman aged 55-69 years with celiac disease. The CDR3 DNA is TGTGCCAGCAAAGAGGGGGCGAGCACTGAAGCTTTCTTT. Translated: CASKEGASTEAFF.